Listed below are T cell receptor beta chains from one sample, sequenced in a study of blood T cell repertoires in COVID-19. TCRdb keeps only in-frame clones here, not all; method: immunoSEQ multiplex PCR. The table has about 200,000 clones, less than 90% seen once. The sample comprised peripheral blood. These receptors were obtained from a man aged 40-50 years with active or convalescent COVID-19. The CDR3 runs from the conserved cysteine through the conserved F or W. The order of the fields is D gene, CDR3 length, J gene, clone size, V gene, CDR3 protein, CDR3 DNA. D genes are given only for firm matches. Clone size, where shown, is once, few, many, or a class for clones that have expanded.

d_call: TRBD2
cdr3_length: 15
j_call: TRBJ2-1
clone_size: -
v_call: TRBV11-2
cdr3_aa: CASTLTSGFYNEQFF
cdr3_nt: TGTGCCAGCACCTTGACTAGCGGGTTTTACAATGAGCAGTTCTTC

d_call: -
cdr3_length: 12
j_call: TRBJ2-5
clone_size: few
v_call: TRBV2
cdr3_aa: CASQEGVETQYF
cdr3_nt: TGTGCCAGCCAGGAAGGGGTAGAGACCCAGTACTTC

d_call: -
cdr3_length: 14
j_call: TRBJ1-1
clone_size: -
v_call: TRBV5-4
cdr3_aa: CASSWPGGDTEAFF
cdr3_nt: TGTGCCAGCAGCTGGCCCGGAGGAGACACTGAAGCTTTCTTT

d_call: -
cdr3_length: 16
j_call: TRBJ2-5
clone_size: -
v_call: TRBV18
cdr3_aa: CASSPPEGTSKETQYF
cdr3_nt: TGTGCCAGCTCACCCCCCGAGGGGACTTCTAAAGAGACCCAGTACTTC

d_call: TRBD1
cdr3_length: 15
j_call: TRBJ1-2
clone_size: -
v_call: TRBV6-5
cdr3_aa: CASSYRQGSHYGYTF
cdr3_nt: TGTGCCAGCAGTTACCGACAGGGCTCACATTATGGCTACACCTTC

d_call: -
cdr3_length: 15
j_call: TRBJ1-3
clone_size: -
v_call: TRBV11-3
cdr3_aa: CASSPSTGVGNTIYF
cdr3_nt: TGTGCCAGCAGCCCCTCGACGGGAGTCGGAAACACCATATATTTT

d_call: -
cdr3_length: 14
j_call: TRBJ1-2
clone_size: -
v_call: TRBV6-5
cdr3_aa: CASSHTEKGLGYTF
cdr3_nt: TGTGCCAGCAGTCACACCGAGAAGGGGCTAGGCTACACCTTC

d_call: TRBD1
cdr3_length: 13
j_call: TRBJ2-7
clone_size: -
v_call: TRBV19
cdr3_aa: CASGQGSSYEQYF
cdr3_nt: TGTGCCAGTGGACAGGGTTCCTCCTACGAGCAGTACTTC

d_call: -
cdr3_length: 12
j_call: TRBJ2-5
clone_size: -
v_call: TRBV25-1
cdr3_aa: CASSPRGETQYF
cdr3_nt: TGTGCCAGCAGTCCCAGGGGAGAGACCCAGTACTTC

d_call: -
cdr3_length: 14
j_call: TRBJ2-3
clone_size: -
v_call: TRBV5-4
cdr3_aa: CASSLAEGTDTQYF
cdr3_nt: TGTGCCAGCAGCTTGGCAGAGGGCACAGATACGCAGTATTTT

d_call: -
cdr3_length: 15
j_call: TRBJ2-3
clone_size: once
v_call: TRBV9
cdr3_aa: CASSASTGLTDTQYF
cdr3_nt: TGTGCCAGCAGCGCGTCGACAGGTCTCACAGATACGCAGTATTTT

d_call: -
cdr3_length: 16
j_call: TRBJ2-4
clone_size: -
v_call: TRBV30
cdr3_aa: CAWSRAVPYAKNIQYF
cdr3_nt: TGTGCCTGGAGCCGAGCGGTCCCCTACGCTAAAAACATTCAGTACTTC

d_call: TRBD1
cdr3_length: 17
j_call: TRBJ1-5
clone_size: -
v_call: TRBV19
cdr3_aa: CASSPGGGSYSNQPQHF
cdr3_nt: TGTGCCAGTAGCCCTGGAGGGGGCTCATATAGCAATCAGCCCCAGCATTTT

d_call: -
cdr3_length: 14
j_call: TRBJ2-1
clone_size: -
v_call: TRBV19
cdr3_aa: CASSIRGSYNEQFF
cdr3_nt: TGTGCCAGTAGTATTCGGGGCTCCTACAATGAGCAGTTCTTC

d_call: -
cdr3_length: 14
j_call: TRBJ2-5
clone_size: -
v_call: TRBV5-1
cdr3_aa: CASSLTGSPGAQYF
cdr3_nt: TGCGCCAGCAGCCTCACAGGATCCCCGGGGGCCCAGTACTTC

d_call: -
cdr3_length: 16
j_call: TRBJ1-2
clone_size: -
v_call: TRBV19
cdr3_aa: CASSPPGAGWSYGYTF
cdr3_nt: TGTGCCAGTAGTCCCCCAGGGGCAGGGTGGTCGTACGGCTACACCTTC

d_call: -
cdr3_length: 14
j_call: TRBJ2-1
clone_size: -
v_call: TRBV29-1
cdr3_aa: CSDRGRNSYNEQFF
cdr3_nt: TGCAGCGACCGAGGGAGAAATTCCTACAATGAGCAGTTCTTC

d_call: -
cdr3_length: 14
j_call: TRBJ1-1
clone_size: -
v_call: TRBV7-3
cdr3_aa: CASSMLGARTEAFF
cdr3_nt: TGTGCCAGTTCTATGTTGGGGGCTCGAACTGAAGCTTTCTTT

d_call: TRBD1
cdr3_length: 14
j_call: TRBJ1-1
clone_size: -
v_call: TRBV27
cdr3_aa: CASTPGTAGGEAFF
cdr3_nt: TGTGCCAGCACCCCCGGGACAGCGGGGGGAGAAGCTTTCTTT

d_call: -
cdr3_length: 13
j_call: TRBJ2-3
clone_size: -
v_call: TRBV5-1
cdr3_aa: CASSWGPTDTQYF
cdr3_nt: TGCGCCAGCAGCTGGGGGCCCACAGATACGCAGTATTTT

d_call: -
cdr3_length: 12
j_call: TRBJ2-1
clone_size: -
v_call: TRBV18
cdr3_aa: CASSPPLYEQFF
cdr3_nt: TGTGCCAGCTCACCACCTTTATATGAGCAGTTCTTC

d_call: TRBD1
cdr3_length: 16
j_call: TRBJ2-1
clone_size: -
v_call: TRBV15
cdr3_aa: CATSRATGTGMDEQFF
cdr3_nt: TGTGCCACCAGCAGAGCCACCGGGACAGGCATGGATGAGCAGTTCTTC

d_call: TRBD2
cdr3_length: 16
j_call: TRBJ2-1
clone_size: -
v_call: TRBV5-1
cdr3_aa: CASSLTSGRNYNEQFF
cdr3_nt: TGCGCCAGCAGCTTGACCAGCGGGAGGAACTACAATGAGCAGTTCTTC

d_call: TRBD2
cdr3_length: 18
j_call: TRBJ2-3
clone_size: -
v_call: TRBV19
cdr3_aa: CASSLPPGLAGSSDTQYF
cdr3_nt: TGTGCCAGTAGTTTGCCCCCCGGGCTAGCGGGTTCCTCGGATACGCAGTATTTT

d_call: -
cdr3_length: 14
j_call: TRBJ2-1
clone_size: -
v_call: TRBV28
cdr3_aa: CASSLNRDGDEQFF
cdr3_nt: TGTGCCAGCAGCTTGAACAGGGATGGCGATGAGCAGTTCTTC

d_call: -
cdr3_length: 17
j_call: TRBJ2-2
clone_size: once
v_call: TRBV28
cdr3_aa: CASRRTGWGVNTGELFF
cdr3_nt: TGTGCCAGCAGACGAACCGGATGGGGAGTAAACACCGGGGAGCTGTTTTTT

d_call: -
cdr3_length: 11
j_call: TRBJ1-1
clone_size: -
v_call: TRBV25-1
cdr3_aa: CASSSGGKPFF
cdr3_nt: TGTGCCAGCAGTTCGGGGGGGAAACCTTTCTTT

d_call: -
cdr3_length: 15
j_call: TRBJ1-5
clone_size: -
v_call: TRBV7-9
cdr3_aa: CASSGRAGSNQPQHF
cdr3_nt: TGTGCCAGCAGCGGAAGAGCAGGGAGCAATCAGCCCCAGCATTTT

d_call: -
cdr3_length: 13
j_call: TRBJ1-2
clone_size: -
v_call: TRBV19
cdr3_aa: CASSIQDVYGYTF
cdr3_nt: TGTGCCAGTAGTATCCAGGATGTATACGGCTACACCTTC

d_call: -
cdr3_length: 12
j_call: TRBJ1-1
clone_size: -
v_call: TRBV29-1
cdr3_aa: CSVGQPNTEAFF
cdr3_nt: TGCAGCGTCGGACAGCCGAACACTGAAGCTTTCTTT

d_call: -
cdr3_length: 11
j_call: TRBJ1-2
clone_size: -
v_call: TRBV28
cdr3_aa: CASSGVYGYTF
cdr3_nt: TGTGCCAGCAGCGGGGTCTATGGCTACACCTTC

d_call: TRBD2
cdr3_length: 13
j_call: TRBJ2-5
clone_size: -
v_call: TRBV12-3/TRBV12-4
cdr3_aa: CASSRSGRETQYF
cdr3_nt: TGTGCCAGCAGCCGTAGCGGGAGGGAGACCCAGTACTTC

d_call: -
cdr3_length: 15
j_call: TRBJ1-4
clone_size: -
v_call: TRBV3-1/TRBV3-2
cdr3_aa: CASSQGASGNEKLFF
cdr3_nt: TGTGCCAGCAGCCAAGGGGCCAGTGGGAATGAAAAACTGTTTTTT

d_call: TRBD1
cdr3_length: 16
j_call: TRBJ1-3
clone_size: -
v_call: TRBV18
cdr3_aa: CASSPEGTVSGNTIYF
cdr3_nt: TGTGCCAGCTCACCAGAAGGGACAGTCTCTGGAAACACCATATATTTT

d_call: -
cdr3_length: 18
j_call: TRBJ1-6
clone_size: -
v_call: TRBV27
cdr3_aa: CASSLTPPGRSYNSPLHF
cdr3_nt: TGTGCCAGCAGTTTAACCCCCCCAGGCCGCTCCTATAATTCACCCCTCCACTTT

d_call: TRBD1
cdr3_length: 16
j_call: TRBJ2-7
clone_size: -
v_call: TRBV7-8
cdr3_aa: CASSLEFGQGFNEQYF
cdr3_nt: TGTGCCAGCAGCTTAGAATTCGGACAGGGGTTCAACGAGCAGTACTTC

d_call: -
cdr3_length: 15
j_call: TRBJ1-1
clone_size: -
v_call: TRBV5-1
cdr3_aa: CASSQWTDMNTEAFF
cdr3_nt: TGCGCCAGCAGCCAATGGACAGACATGAACACTGAAGCTTTCTTT

d_call: -
cdr3_length: 14
j_call: TRBJ1-1
clone_size: -
v_call: TRBV19
cdr3_aa: CASSIREMNTEAFF
cdr3_nt: TGTGCCAGTAGTATTCGGGAGATGAACACTGAAGCTTTCTTT

d_call: TRBD2
cdr3_length: 15
j_call: TRBJ2-1
clone_size: once
v_call: TRBV27
cdr3_aa: CASSKGTSGYNEQFF
cdr3_nt: TGTGCCAGCAGCAAAGGGACTAGCGGTTACAATGAGCAGTTCTTC

d_call: TRBD1
cdr3_length: 16
j_call: TRBJ2-7
clone_size: -
v_call: TRBV3-1/TRBV3-2
cdr3_aa: CASSPSQGDWKYEQYF
cdr3_nt: TGTGCCAGCAGCCCTTCCCAGGGGGATTGGAAGTACGAGCAGTACTTC

d_call: -
cdr3_length: 13
j_call: TRBJ1-2
clone_size: -
v_call: TRBV6-5
cdr3_aa: CASSFQGGYGYTF
cdr3_nt: TGTGCCAGCAGTTTTCAGGGCGGCTATGGCTACACCTTC

d_call: -
cdr3_length: 15
j_call: TRBJ1-2
clone_size: -
v_call: TRBV19
cdr3_aa: CASRTDRLYNYGYTF
cdr3_nt: TGTGCCAGTAGGACCGACAGATTGTACAACTATGGCTACACCTTC

d_call: TRBD1
cdr3_length: 14
j_call: TRBJ1-4
clone_size: -
v_call: TRBV7-9
cdr3_aa: CATQRGTVEGKLFF
cdr3_nt: TGTGCCACGCAAAGGGGGACAGTTGAAGGAAAACTGTTTTTT